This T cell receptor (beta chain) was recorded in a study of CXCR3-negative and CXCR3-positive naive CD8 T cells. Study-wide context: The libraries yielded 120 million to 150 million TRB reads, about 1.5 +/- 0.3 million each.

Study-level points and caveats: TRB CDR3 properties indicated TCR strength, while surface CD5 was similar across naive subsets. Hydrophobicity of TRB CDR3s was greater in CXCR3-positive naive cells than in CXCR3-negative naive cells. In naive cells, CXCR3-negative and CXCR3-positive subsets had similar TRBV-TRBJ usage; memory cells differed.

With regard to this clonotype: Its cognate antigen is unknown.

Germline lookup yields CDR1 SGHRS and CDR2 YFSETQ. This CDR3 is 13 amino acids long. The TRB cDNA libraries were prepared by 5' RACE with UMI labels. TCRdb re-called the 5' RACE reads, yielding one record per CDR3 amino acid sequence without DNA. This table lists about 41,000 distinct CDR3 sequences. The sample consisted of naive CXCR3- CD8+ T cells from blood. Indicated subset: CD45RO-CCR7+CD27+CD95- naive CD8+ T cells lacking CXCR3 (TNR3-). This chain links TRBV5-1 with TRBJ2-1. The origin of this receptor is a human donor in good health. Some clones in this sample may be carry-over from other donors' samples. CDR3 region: CASSPGEGNEQFF.